One and the same sample provided the 25 T cell receptor beta chains below, sequenced in a study of blood T cell repertoires in COVID-19. Assay: immunoSEQ multiplex PCR; the TCRdb copy retains only in-frame clones and omits some. The sample includes around 110,000 clones, about 80% seen only once; the top ten take 7.5%. The source material was peripheral blood. The receptors derive from a man between 70 and 80 years old with active or convalescent COVID-19.

This clone was found once. The CDR3 nucleotides read TGTGCCAGCAGCGGAGGTTTTGCGGGAGTGGGCAATGAGCAGTTCTTC. This translates into CASSGGFAGVGNEQFF. The genes are TRBV7-2 and TRBJ2-1; 7 positions agree with TRBD2. From germline, CDR1 is SGHTA and CDR2 FQGNSA. The CDR3 runs to 16 residues. After removal of 5 bases from V and 6 bases from J, the junction contained 13 bases not matched to a gene.

The chain has TRBV7-2 and TRBJ1-2; 10 bases fit TRBD1. This CDR3 is 15 amino acids long. CDR1 and CDR2 (germline): SGHTA, FQGNSA. With V trimmed by 5 bases and J by 5 bases, 8 bases remained unmatched. In nucleotides, the CDR3 is TGTGCCAGCAGCCCTGGGCTGGGACAGGGGTATGGCTACACCTTC. Translation: CASSPGLGQGYGYTF.

A few counts support this clone. The CDR3 sequence: CASSQEQGFSTF. As DNA, the CDR3 is TGCGCCAGCAGCCAAGAACAGGGTTTCTCCACCTTC. The J gene is TRBJ1-2, the V gene TRBV4-3, with D tentatively TRBD1 (6 bases). The CDR3 is made up of 12 amino acids. Germline-derived CDR1 and CDR2 are LGHNA and YSLEER. Trimming stripped 0 bases from V and 13 bases from J, with 12 bases between.

The chain is built from TRBV7-2 and TRBJ1-6, with D hard to call. V was shortened by 1 base and J by 9 bases, with 7 bases between the two germline ends. The CDR3 is made up of 13 amino acids. Per germline, CDR1 SGHTA and CDR2 FQGNSA. The CDR3 nucleotides are TGTGCCAGCAGCTTAGACTTTATTTCACCCCTCCACTTT. Encoded protein: CASSLDFISPLHF.

The chain couples TRBV3-1 (or the pseudogene TRBV3-2) to TRBJ1-2; TRBD1 matches at 10 bases. The CDR3 totals 14 residues. V shed 5 bases, J shed 6 bases, and the junction held 6 bases outside the gene matches. The germline CDR1 and CDR2 sequences are LGHDT and YNNKEL (reference sequence). CDR3 loop: CASSSPDRGHGYTF. The CDR3 nucleotides are TGTGCCAGCAGCTCACCCGACAGGGGGCATGGCTACACCTTC.

The V and J genes are TRBV9 and TRBJ2-5; 10 bases are shared with TRBD1. Germline V CDR1 and CDR2: SGDLS, YYNGEE. The junction had 6 bases not matched to a gene; V was cut back by 0 bases and J by 4 bases. The CDR3 loop spans 16 amino acids. This CDR3 reads CASSVAADRGRETQYF. Here the CDR3 DNA reads TGTGCCAGCAGCGTAGCGGCAGACAGGGGGCGAGAGACCCAGTACTTC.

The V gene is TRBV7-8, the J gene TRBJ2-7; 10 bases map to TRBD1. The CDR3 runs to 14 residues. The V gene's germline CDR1 is SGHVS and CDR2 FQNEAQ. V dropped 4 bases and J dropped 4; count of bases not matched to a gene: 4. CDR3 sequence: CASSWGTGAYEQYF. The CDR3 DNA follows: TGTGCCAGCAGCTGGGGGACAGGGGCTTACGAGCAGTACTTC.

The J gene is TRBJ2-1, the V gene TRBV10-3; weak D call: TRBD1 (5 bases). V lost 7 bases to trimming and J lost 6 bases, with 19 bases between them. CDR1 and CDR2 from the germline V gene are ENHRY and SYGVKD. This CDR3 contains 15 residues. The chain's CDR3 is CAIISDTPWGNEQFF. CDR3 nucleotides: TGTGCCATCATTTCGGACACACCATGGGGCAATGAGCAGTTCTTC.

The chain is built from TRBV7-3 and TRBJ2-1, with a tentative D call TRBD2 (6 bases). CDR1 is SGHTA and CDR2 is FQGTGA in the germline V gene. This CDR3 is built from 12 residues. Trimming shortened V by 4 bases and J by 7 bases, and 8 bases separated the two germline ends. CDR3 sequence reads: CASSSGGNEQFF. The CDR3 DNA reads as TGTGCCAGCAGCTCTGGGGGGAATGAGCAGTTCTTC. The full variable domain, with the rest looked up from reference TRBV7-3 and TRBJ2-1, is GAGVSQTPSNKVTEKGKYVELRCDPISGHTALYWYRQSLGQGPEFLIYFQGTGAADDSGLPNDRFFAVRPEGSVSTLKIQRTERGDSAVYLCASSSGGNEQFFGPGTRLTVL.

V gene TRBV11-2 combines with J gene TRBJ2-7, with 9 bases identical to TRBD1. Germline CDR1 is SGHAT and CDR2 is FQNNGV. The CDR3 contains 14 residues. The trim removed 2 bases at V and 2 bases at J, leaving 1 base unmatched. The CDR3 nucleotides read TGTGCCAGCAGCTTACGACAGGGGGCCTACGAGCAGTACTTC. As protein: CASSLRQGAYEQYF.

This clone has a single count. V is TRBV7-8 and J is TRBJ2-1, with 8 bases that match TRBD2. CDR1 and CDR2 (germline): SGHVS, FQNEAQ. V gave up 2 bases and J gave up 4 bases; unmatched junction bases: 4. The CDR3 covers 15 residues. The CDR3 nucleotides read TGTGCCAGCAGCTTACGGGGGGGGCCGTACAATGAGCAGTTCTTC. Its translation: CASSLRGGPYNEQFF.

This chain uses TRBV5-1 with TRBJ1-4; TRBD1 matches 7 bases. J was trimmed by 8 bases and V by 4 bases; bases with no gene match: 11. The CDR3 is made up of 15 amino acids. CDR1 is SGHRS, CDR2 YFSETQ, per germline. DNA for the CDR3: TGCGCCAGCAGCATAGGACAGGCCTTAGGGGAAAAACTGTTTTTT. Translation gives CASSIGQALGEKLFF.

The chain uses TRBV5-4 and TRBJ2-5; D is unresolved. This CDR3 comprises 13 residues. Germline-derived CDR1 and CDR2 are SGHNT and YYREEE (reference sequence). V lost 2 bases to trimming and J lost 5 bases, with 10 bases between them. CDR3 coding DNA: TGTGCCAGCAGCTTATCCATAGAGGAGACCCAGTACTTC. The encoded protein is CASSLSIEETQYF.

The V and J genes are TRBV5-6 and TRBJ2-1; 10 bases match TRBD2. Germline V lookup: CDR1 SGHDT, CDR2 YYEEEE. V lost 1 base and J lost 0; bases outside the gene matches: 10. The CDR3 totals 19 residues. In DNA form, the CDR3 reads TGTGCCAGCAGCTTGTCATGGACTAGCGGTGAGGGCTCCTACAATGAGCAGTTCTTC. Its translation is CASSLSWTSGEGSYNEQFF.

The V gene is TRBV5-6, the J gene TRBJ1-1, with TRBD1 matching 7 bases. Germline V gives CDR1 SGHDT, CDR2 YYEEEE. After removal of 4 bases from V and 3 bases from J, the junction contained 3 bases not matched to a gene. The CDR3 is made up of 13 amino acids. DNA for the CDR3: TGTGCCAGCAGCGGAACAGGGGACACTGAAGCTTTCTTT. Translating it yields CASSGTGDTEAFF.

This chain uses TRBV30 with TRBJ1-5, with a weak D call TRBD1 (6 bases). The germline V gene has CDR1 GTSNPN and CDR2 SVGIG (reference sequence). The length of the CDR3 is 14 residues. V gave up 3 bases and J gave up 4 bases, with 13 bases separating them. The CDR3 here is CAWRGQTFNQPQHF. CDR3 bases: TGTGCCTGGAGGGGACAAACATTTAATCAGCCCCAGCATTTT. The full variable domain, in which reference TRBV30 and TRBJ1-5 provide the parts outside the CDR3, is SQTIHQWPATLVQPVGSPLSLECTVEGTSNPNLYWYRQAAGRGLQLLFYSVGIGQISSEVPQNLSASRPQDRQFILSSKKLLLSDSGFYLCAWRGQTFNQPQHFGDGTRLSIL.

The gene calls are TRBV25-1 and TRBJ2-7; 10 nucleotides align to TRBD1. The CDR3 runs to 18 residues. The ends lost 3 bases at V and 1 base at J; junction bases unmatched: 12. Germline CDR1 MGHDK, CDR2 SYGVNS. The CDR3 loop reads CASSDSGQGPSGSYEQYF. Written as DNA, the CDR3 is TGTGCCAGCAGTGATTCGGGACAGGGGCCCTCGGGGTCCTACGAGCAGTACTTC.

The chain couples TRBV6-5 to TRBJ2-7; 9 nucleotides align to TRBD1. V lost 6 bases to trimming and J lost 0 bases; unmatched junction nucleotides: 6. There are 15 residues in the CDR3. Germline V gene sequence: CDR1 MNHEY, CDR2 SVGAGI. This chain's CDR3 is CASRPGTGSSYEQYF. The CDR3 DNA is TGTGCCAGCAGACCCGGGACAGGGAGCTCCTACGAGCAGTACTTC.

The DNA for the CDR3 is TGTGCCAGTAGTTCACCGGGACAGGGGAGAACTGAAGCTTTCTTT. Amino acids: CASSSPGQGRTEAFF. V usage is TRBV19 and J usage is TRBJ1-1; 10 nucleotides agree with TRBD1. V dropped 5 bases and J dropped 5; count of bases not matched to a gene: 8. The CDR3 runs 15 residues. Germline assignment: CDR1 LNHDA and CDR2 SQIVND (reference sequence).

This sequence joins TRBV11-2 and TRBJ1-2, with 10 bases lining up with TRBD1. There are 14 residues in the CDR3. Germline V gives CDR1 SGHAT, CDR2 FQNNGV. J lost 8 bases, V lost 1 base, and 4 bases had no gene match. The CDR3 protein is CASSLAGTGDGYTF. CDR3 DNA sequence: TGTGCCAGCAGCTTAGCAGGGACAGGGGACGGCTACACCTTC.

The gene calls are TRBV4-2 and TRBJ2-3; 7 nucleotides align to TRBD2. The germline gives CDR1 LGHNA, CDR2 YNFKEQ. The CDR3 has 13 residues. With 3 bases clipped from V and 5 bases from J, the junction kept 2 bases outside the gene matches. The CDR3: CASSQGGLDTQYF. The CDR3 nucleotides read TGTGCCAGCAGCCAGGGGGGGTTAGATACGCAGTATTTT.

The chain recombines TRBV4-1 with TRBJ2-5; D is possibly TRBD2 (5 bases). The germline V gene encodes CDR1 MGHRA and CDR2 YSYEKL. The CDR3 sequence is 15 residues long. V lost 1 base and J 5 bases, leaving 14 bases between the germline ends. For the CDR3, the DNA is TGCGCCAGCAGCCAAGTAACGCATCCGGGGGAGACCCAGTACTTC. It codes for CASSQVTHPGETQYF.

The rearrangement links TRBV7-2 to TRBJ2-2; 10 bases fit TRBD2. This CDR3 contains 15 residues. The V segment lost 5 bases and the J segment 4 bases; nucleotides outside the gene matches: 4. Germline V gives CDR1 SGHTA, CDR2 FQGNSA. CDR3 sequence reads: CASSPGTSVTGELFF. The CDR3 coding sequence is TGTGCCAGCAGCCCCGGGACTAGCGTCACCGGGGAGCTGTTTTTT.

V gene TRBV24-1 combines with J gene TRBJ2-1, with D possibly TRBD1 on 6 matching bases. V was cut by 7 bases and J by 6 bases, with 12 bases left in between. The CDR3 loop spans 13 amino acids. Germline-derived CDR1 and CDR2 are KGHDR and SFDVKD. The CDR3 spells CATSGTPFNEQFF. The CDR3 region has the DNA TGTGCCACCAGCGGGACACCGTTCAATGAGCAGTTCTTC.

On this clone itself: One end of the junction is discordant with germline, which a read error may explain. The CDR3 reads CATSEGGLAGGPRSSNEQFF. The CDR3 DNA reads as TGTGCCACCAGTGAAGGCGGACTAGCGGGAGGGCCGAGGTCCTCCAATGAGCAGTTCTTC. The J gene is TRBJ2-1, the V gene TRBV24-1; 15 bases agree with TRBD2. The CDR3 sequence is 20 residues long. Germline V gives CDR1 KGHDR, CDR2 SFDVKD.